The T cell receptor (beta chain) described here comes from a study of T cell repertoires in cytomegalovirus infection. Whole-study findings and limits: Carriage of CMV together with the relevant HLA was identifiable through cumulative public TCR beta family frequency. The response measured ex vivo was dominated by TCR beta clonotypes (HLA-C-restricted and CMV-specific).

Each CDR3 protein is one row after TCRdb ran MiXCR on the reads. The sample lists about 920,000 distinct CDR3 sequences, approximately 30% seen once, with around 15% in the top ten. Concerning this clonotype: Its antigen is not identified.

Here the sequenced sample was cultured CD8+ T cells from PBMCs, taken from culture after CMV antigen stimulation. The TCR originated in a human donor in good health (CMV status not recorded). Some clones in this sample may be carry-over from other donors' samples.

The CDR3 protein is CASSFGLFETQYF. DNA of the CDR3: TGTGCCAGCAGCTTTGGACTATTCGAGACCCAGTACTTC. The V call is TRBV5-4, the J call TRBJ2-5, with TRBD2 as a possible D gene (6 bases). Per germline, CDR1 SGHNT and CDR2 YYREEE (reference sequence). The CDR3 runs to 13 residues. V lost 2 bases and J lost 5, with 10 bases in between.